The T cell receptor beta chain under discussion was sequenced for a study of CD8 T cells in Susac syndrome. V shed 3 bases, J shed 6 bases, and the junction held 5 bases outside the gene matches. The CDR3 runs 14 residues. Per the germline V gene, CDR1 is SGHDN and CDR2 is FVKESK. Sequencing of TCR beta was performed on blood CD8+ and CD4+ T cells. The multiple sclerosis control cohort comprised treatment-naive individuals presenting with stable or active relapsing-remitting disease. A quantity of 0.5 to 1 ug RNA underwent reverse transcription using random hexamers. Amplification of TCR beta CDR3 spanned 54 Vbeta and 13 Jbeta via immunoSEQ multiplex PCR. TCRdb itself ran the immunoSEQ multiplex PCR reads through MiXCR, one entry per CDR3 protein. The data hold under 200,000 distinct CDR3 sequences, with 85% to 95% observed a single time.

The chain carries TRBV14 and TRBJ2-1, with 7 bases lining up with TRBD2. Specimen: CD8+ T cells from PBMCs. This TCR was recovered from a human donor with multiple sclerosis. The CDR3 spells CASSQVAGTNEQFF. The DNA for the CDR3 is TGTGCCAGCAGCCAGGTAGCGGGTACCAATGAGCAGTTCTTC.